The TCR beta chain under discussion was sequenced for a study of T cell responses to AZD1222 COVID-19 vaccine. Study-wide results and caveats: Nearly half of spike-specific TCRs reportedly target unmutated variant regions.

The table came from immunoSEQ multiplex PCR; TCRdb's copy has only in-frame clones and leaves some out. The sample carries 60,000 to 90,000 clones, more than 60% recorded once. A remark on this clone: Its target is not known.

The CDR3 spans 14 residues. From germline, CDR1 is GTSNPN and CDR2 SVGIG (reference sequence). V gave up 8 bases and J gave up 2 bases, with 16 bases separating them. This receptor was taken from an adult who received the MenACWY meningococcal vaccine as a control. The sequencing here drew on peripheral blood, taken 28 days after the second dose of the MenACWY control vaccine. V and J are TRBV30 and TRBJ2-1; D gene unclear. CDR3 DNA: TGTGCCACTAACACTGGACGGCCCTACAATGAGCAGTTCTTC. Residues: CATNTGRPYNEQFF.